The rows below give T cell receptor beta chains drawn from one sample of a study of T cell responses to AZD1222 COVID-19 vaccine. Measured with immunoSEQ multiplex PCR; TCRdb has only the in-frame clones, and not every one. The repertoire has some 130,000 clones, about 93% of them found once; the top ten carry approximately 7%. Sequenced material: peripheral blood, taken 28 days after the second AZD1222 dose. These receptors were taken from an adult who received the AZD1222 COVID-19 vaccine. Both conserved end residues are part of each CDR3. Each record gives: J gene, D gene, V gene, clone size, CDR3 protein, CDR3 DNA. A D gene is named only where the DNA matches it firmly. Part of the rows lack a size; the others show once, few, many or a class for expanded clones.

TRBJ2-7	TRBD1	TRBV5-1	-	CASSPGTGLEQYF	TGCGCCAGCAGCCCCGGGACAGGGCTCGAGCAGTACTTC
TRBJ2-5	-	TRBV19	-	CASSIGPGAQETQYF	TGTGCCAGTAGTATCGGCCCAGGGGCACAAGAGACCCAGTACTTC
TRBJ1-4	-	TRBV5-1	-	CASSPRGTNEKLFF	TGCGCCAGCAGCCCCAGGGGAACTAATGAAAAACTGTTTTTT
TRBJ1-2	-	TRBV7-2	-	CASSLSWDGYTF	TGTGCCAGCAGCTTAAGTTGGGATGGCTACACCTTC
TRBJ1-1	-	TRBV19	-	CASSMGVYAFF	TGTGCCAGTAGCATGGGGGTGTACGCTTTCTTT
TRBJ1-1	-	TRBV18	-	CASSPVQDTEAFF	TGTGCCAGCTCACCCGTTCAGGACACTGAAGCTTTCTTT
TRBJ1-6	-	TRBV30	-	CAWDSLNLYNSPLHF	TGTGCCTGGGACAGCCTCAACCTCTATAATTCACCCCTCCACTTT
TRBJ1-3	-	TRBV28	-	CASSRGGTSSGNTIYF	TGTGCCAGTTCTAGGGGGGGGACGAGCTCTGGAAACACCATATATTTT
TRBJ2-2	-	TRBV9	-	CASSAREPGELFF	TGTGCCAGCAGCGCCCGCGAACCCGGGGAGCTGTTTTTT
TRBJ2-7	TRBD1	TRBV6-1	-	CASSEVRAGGYEQYF	TGTGCCAGCAGTGAAGTGCGCGCAGGGGGCTACGAGCAGTACTTC
TRBJ1-2	-	TRBV5-1	-	CASSSAGATYGYTF	TGCGCCAGCAGCTCAGCCGGGGCCACCTATGGCTACACCTTC
TRBJ1-1	-	TRBV5-6	-	CASSTGSGSTEAFF	TGTGCCAGCAGTACAGGGTCGGGGTCCACTGAAGCTTTCTTT
TRBJ2-7	-	TRBV27	few	CASSLSQGLPYEQYF	TGTGCCAGCAGTTTATCGCAGGGTCTCCCTTACGAGCAGTACTTC
TRBJ1-3	-	TRBV18	-	CASSLSDRDSGNTIYF	TGTGCCAGCTCCCTCTCTGATAGGGACTCTGGAAACACCATATATTTT
TRBJ1-2	-	TRBV6-2/TRBV6-3	-	CASSYPYGGYTF	TGTGCCAGCAGTTACCCGTATGGTGGCTACACCTTC
TRBJ1-2	-	TRBV29-1	-	CSVDGDYGYTF	TGCAGCGTTGATGGAGACTATGGCTACACCTTC
TRBJ2-3	-	TRBV7-2	-	CASSPPTLADTQYF	TGTGCCAGCAGCCCCCCTACCCTGGCAGATACGCAGTATTTT
TRBJ1-6	-	TRBV7-2	few	CASSLLGLYPWNSPLHF	TGTGCCAGCAGCTTACTTGGCCTTTACCCTTGGAATTCACCCCTCCACTTT
TRBJ1-6	-	TRBV11-2	-	CASSFALSSPLHF	TGTGCCAGCAGCTTTGCGCTATCTTCACCCCTCCACTTT
TRBJ1-5	TRBD1	TRBV19	-	CASSGQGASQPQHF	TGTGCCAGTAGTGGTCAGGGGGCTTCTCAGCCCCAGCATTTT
TRBJ1-6	-	TRBV9	once	CASSVDFSSYNSPLHF	TGTGCCAGCAGCGTCGACTTTTCCTCCTATAATTCACCCCTCCACTTT
TRBJ1-3	-	TRBV9	once	CASSVGVVNSGNTIYF	TGTGCCAGCAGCGTAGGGGTCGTAAACTCTGGAAACACCATATATTTT
TRBJ2-7	-	TRBV11-2	-	CASSFAPGRHEQYF	TGTGCCAGCAGCTTCGCCCCAGGGAGGCACGAGCAGTACTTC
TRBJ1-2	-	TRBV6-8	-	CASSLKGYKGYGYTF	TGTGCCAGCAGCTTAAAGGGGTACAAGGGCTATGGCTACACCTTC
TRBJ2-3	TRBD2	TRBV19	-	CASSILTWASGGTDTQYF	TGTGCCAGTAGTATACTGACTTGGGCTAGCGGGGGCACAGATACGCAGTATTTT
TRBJ2-2	TRBD2	TRBV10-3	-	CAISGTRDTGELFF	TGTGCCATCAGCGGGACTAGGGACACCGGGGAGCTGTTTTTT
TRBJ1-2	-	TRBV3-1/TRBV3-2	-	CASSQDHNGGFHGPIPHYGYTF	TGTGCCAGCAGCCAAGATCATAACGGCGGCTTCCATGGGCCCATCCCCCACTATGGCTACACCTTC
TRBJ1-1	TRBD1	TRBV5-1	-	CASSPPGQGSRNTEAFF	TGCGCCAGCAGCCCACCGGGACAGGGGAGTAGGAACACTGAAGCTTTCTTT
TRBJ2-5	TRBD1	TRBV4-1	-	CASSQGAGTGVQETQYF	TGCGCCAGCAGCCAAGGGGCCGGGACAGGGGTACAAGAGACCCAGTACTTC
TRBJ1-1	-	TRBV3-1/TRBV3-2	-	CASSQEARTEAFF	TGTGCCAGCAGCCAGGAGGCTAGGACTGAAGCTTTCTTT
TRBJ1-1	-	TRBV7-6	-	CASSLAQDSPGRAFF	TGTGCCAGCAGCTTAGCTCAGGACAGCCCGGGTCGAGCTTTCTTT
TRBJ2-3	-	TRBV7-9	-	CASSLGLRGTDTQYF	TGTGCCAGCAGCTTGGGACTGCGAGGCACAGATACGCAGTATTTT
TRBJ2-2	-	TRBV5-5	-	CASSLASPANTGELFF	TGTGCCAGCAGCTTGGCCTCTCCCGCGAACACCGGGGAGCTGTTTTTT
TRBJ1-4	TRBD1	TRBV4-1	few	CASSHRQGRDEKLFF	TGCGCCAGCAGCCACCGACAGGGTAGGGATGAAAAACTGTTTTTT
TRBJ2-5	-	TRBV19	-	CASSGASSQETQYF	TGTGCCAGTAGTGGAGCTAGCAGCCAAGAGACCCAGTACTTC
TRBJ2-7	-	TRBV5-8	-	CASSPAEQYF	TGTGCCAGCAGCCCCGCCGAGCAGTACTTC
TRBJ1-2	-	TRBV10-3	-	CAISVSMREWNYGYTF	TGTGCCATCAGTGTGTCAATGAGGGAGTGGAACTATGGCTACACCTTC
TRBJ2-2	-	TRBV11-1	-	CASSLGQGGGELFF	TGTGCCAGCAGCTTAGGTCAGGGTGGCGGGGAGCTGTTTTTT
TRBJ1-6	-	TRBV9	-	CASSVEAEVDSPLHF	TGTGCCAGCAGCGTAGAAGCGGAGGTCGATTCACCCCTCCACTTT